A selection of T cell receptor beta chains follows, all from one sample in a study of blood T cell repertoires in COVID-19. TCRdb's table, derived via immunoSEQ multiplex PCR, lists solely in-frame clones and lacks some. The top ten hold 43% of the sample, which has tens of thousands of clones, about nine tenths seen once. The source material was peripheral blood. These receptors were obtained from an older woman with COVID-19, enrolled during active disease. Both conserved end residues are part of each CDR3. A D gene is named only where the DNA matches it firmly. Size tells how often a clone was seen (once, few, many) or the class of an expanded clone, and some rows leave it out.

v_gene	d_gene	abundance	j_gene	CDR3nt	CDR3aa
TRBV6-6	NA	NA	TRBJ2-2	TGTGCCAGCAGCCTACAGGGATACAGCGGGGAGCTGTTTTTT	CASSLQGYSGELFF
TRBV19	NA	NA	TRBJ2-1	TGTGCCAGTAGTATATATCGGCGAGGGTCGGCGCAGTTCTTC	CASSIYRRGSAQFF
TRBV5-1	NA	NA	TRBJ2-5	TGCGCCAGCAGCCAACAAGAGACCCAGTACTTC	CASSQQETQYF
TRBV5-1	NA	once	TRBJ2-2	TGCGCCAGCAGCTGGACGGGGGGCGCCAGCACCGGGGAGCTGTTTTTT	CASSWTGGASTGELFF
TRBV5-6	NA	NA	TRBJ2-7	TGTGCCAGCAGTCCCGGACTTCAAGGGGGCGAGCAGTACTTC	CASSPGLQGGEQYF
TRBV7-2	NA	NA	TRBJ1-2	TGTGCCAGCAGCTTAAATCTTGCAGGGGTTTATGGCTACACCTTC	CASSLNLAGVYGYTF
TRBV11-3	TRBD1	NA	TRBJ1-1	TGTGCCAGCAGCTCTCGACAGGGGGCCGTTCTCACTGAAGCTTTCTTT	CASSSRQGAVLTEAFF
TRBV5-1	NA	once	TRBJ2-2	TGCGCCAGCAGCTTGAGGGTTGGAGGTAACACCGGGGAGCTGTTTTTT	CASSLRVGGNTGELFF
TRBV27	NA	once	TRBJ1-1	TGTGCCAGCAGTTTCTTAAACATGAACACTGAAGCTTTCTTT	CASSFLNMNTEAFF
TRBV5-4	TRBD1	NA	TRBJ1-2	TGTGCCAGCAGCTACAGGGGGCCGGGCTATGGCTACACCTTC	CASSYRGPGYGYTF
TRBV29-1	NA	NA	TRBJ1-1	TGCAGCGTTGTCCTAAGTTATGAAGCTTTCTTT	CSVVLSYEAFF
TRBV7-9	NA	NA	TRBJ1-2	TGTGCCAGCAACCTAGAAGAGGAAGGCTACACCTTC	CASNLEEEGYTF
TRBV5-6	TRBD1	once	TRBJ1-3	TGTGCCAGCAGCCTGACAGGGGGGTACTCTGGAAACACCATATATTTT	CASSLTGGYSGNTIYF
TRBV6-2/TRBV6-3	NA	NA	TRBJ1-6	TGTGCCAGCAGCCCCTCGGGGTATCGTTCACCCCTCCACTTT	CASSPSGYRSPLHF
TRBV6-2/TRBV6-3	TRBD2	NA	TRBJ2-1	TGTGCCAGCAGCCCATATACCGGGACTAGCGGGCTTAGCTCCTACAATGAGCAGTTCTTC	CASSPYTGTSGLSSYNEQFF
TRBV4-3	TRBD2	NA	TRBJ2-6	TGCGCCAGCAGCCAATTCAGCGGGGGAGGGGCCAACGTCCTGACTTTC	CASSQFSGGGANVLTF
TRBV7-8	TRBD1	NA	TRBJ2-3	TGTGCCAGCAGCCGAGGACAGGGGCGCACAGATACGCAGTATTTT	CASSRGQGRTDTQYF
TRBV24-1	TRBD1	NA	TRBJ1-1	TGTGCCACCAGAGGGACAGAGAACACTGAAGCTTTCTTT	CATRGTENTEAFF
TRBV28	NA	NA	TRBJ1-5	TGTGCCAGCCGACCAGGGTCCCGGCCCCAGCATTTT	CASRPGSRPQHF
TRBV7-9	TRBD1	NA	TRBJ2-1	TGTGCCAGCAGCTTCCCGGGACAGGGGGCAATAAATGAGCAGTTCTTC	CASSFPGQGAINEQFF
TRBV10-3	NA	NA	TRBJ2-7	TGTGCCATCAGTGAGTCGACAGGAACCTACGAGCAGTACTTC	CAISESTGTYEQYF
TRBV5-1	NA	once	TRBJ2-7	TGCGCCAGCAGCCGAGAACTAGCCTCCTACGAGCAGTACTTC	CASSRELASYEQYF
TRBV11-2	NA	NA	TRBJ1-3	TGTGCCAGCACTATGACAGGCACCAACTCTGGAAACACCATATATTTT	CASTMTGTNSGNTIYF
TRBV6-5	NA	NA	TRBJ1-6	TGTGCCAGCGGGTGGGGACTAGAGCTGAGTTCACCCCTCCACTTT	CASGWGLELSSPLHF
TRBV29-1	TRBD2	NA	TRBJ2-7	TGCAGCGTTACCCTGCGGGGGAGCTCCTACGAGCAGTACTTC	CSVTLRGSSYEQYF
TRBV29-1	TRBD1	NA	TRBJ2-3	TGCAGCGCGGCCGTTACAGGGGCAGATACACAGTATTTT	CSAAVTGADTQYF
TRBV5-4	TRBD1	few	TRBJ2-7	TGTGCCAGCAGCTCTCCGGGACAGGGGGTGTACGAGCAGTACTTC	CASSSPGQGVYEQYF
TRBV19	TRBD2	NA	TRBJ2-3	TGTGCCAGTAGTGTGACTAGCGGGGATACGCAGTATTTT	CASSVTSGDTQYF
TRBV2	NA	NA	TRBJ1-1	TGTGCCAGCAGCGTTTACGTAGCGAACACTGAAGCTTTCTTT	CASSVYVANTEAFF
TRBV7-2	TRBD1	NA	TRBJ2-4	TGTGCCAGCAGCTTGACAGGGACCAAAAACATTCAGTACTTC	CASSLTGTKNIQYF
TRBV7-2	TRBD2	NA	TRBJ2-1	TGTGCCAGCAGCTTAGTCCCCGCTAGCGGGTCGTACAATGAGCAGTTCTTC	CASSLVPASGSYNEQFF
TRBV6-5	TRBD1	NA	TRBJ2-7	TGTGCCAGCAGTTACTCCGGGACAGCTAGTGACGAGCAGTACTTC	CASSYSGTASDEQYF
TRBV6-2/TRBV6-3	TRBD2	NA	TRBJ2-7	TGTGCCAGCAGCACAACTAGCGGGAGCTACGAGCAGTACTTC	CASSTTSGSYEQYF
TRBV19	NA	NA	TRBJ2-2	TGTGCCAGTAGTATGGGGGGCGGGGAGCTGTTTTTT	CASSMGGGELFF
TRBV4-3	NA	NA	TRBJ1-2	TGCGCCAGCAGCCAAGTTGAGGGCTTGGGCTATGGCTACACCTTC	CASSQVEGLGYGYTF